The 10 T cell receptor beta chains listed next were all sequenced from one sample in a study of OX40 agonist ivuxolimab in advanced cancers. Using immunoSEQ multiplex PCR, the repertoire was profiled, and TCRdb retains in-frame clones only, with some absent. Of around 60,000 clones in the sample, roughly 90% were seen once. The input for sequencing was CD4+ or CD8+ T cells sorted from blood, taken in a trial of the OX40 agonist ivuxolimab. The receptors derive from an adult with an advanced solid tumor such as melanoma, head and neck, liver or kidney cancer.

The table lists this clone with a count of one. The V call is TRBV29-1, the J call TRBJ2-1; 9 bases are a match to TRBD1. The CDR3 has 14 amino acids. Germline V CDR1 and CDR2: SQVTM, ANQGSEA. Unmatched junction bases numbered 8, after V lost 1 base and J lost 10 bases. CDR3 region: CSVEGRDRVYEQFF. The DNA of the CDR3 is TGCAGCGTTGAAGGACGGGACAGGGTCTACGAGCAGTTCTTC.

This chain joins TRBV4-1 and TRBJ2-1; D may match TRBD1 or TRBD2 (5 bases each). The V and J ends lost 1 base and 6 bases respectively, with 28 bases between them. The CDR3 consists of 20 residues. Germline V gene sequence: CDR1 MGHRA, CDR2 YSYEKL. The CDR3 coding sequence is TGCGCCAGCAGCCAAGGGGGTGCGGCGGAGGCAGGGATAACTCTCAATGAGCAGTTCTTC. Translated: CASSQGGAAEAGITLNEQFF.

The chain recombines TRBV29-1 with TRBJ2-2; tentatively, D is TRBD1 (5 bases). The V gene lost 3 bases and the J gene lost 5 bases, with 7 bases spanning the gap. CDR3 length: 12 residues. The germline gives CDR1 SQVTM, CDR2 ANQGSEA. The CDR3 region has the DNA TGCAGCGTTGAGGGGCCTACCGGGGAGCTGTTTTTT. Its protein product is CSVEGPTGELFF.

The rearrangement uses TRBV5-8 and TRBJ1-5; unclear D gene. V was pared by 0 bases and J by 8 bases, with 12 bases between. CDR3 size: 14 residues. Looked up from germline, CDR1 is SGHTS and CDR2 is YDEGEE. The CDR3 is CASSLGWGWEPQHF. CDR3 nucleotide sequence: TGTGCCAGCAGCTTGGGTTGGGGTTGGGAGCCCCAGCATTTT.

The chain uses TRBV4-3 and TRBJ2-7, with 12 bases fitting TRBD2. The CDR3 is made up of 15 amino acids. V lost 4 bases to trimming and J lost 6 bases; unmatched junction nucleotides: 7. Germline V gives CDR1 LGHNA, CDR2 YSLEER. This CDR3 is CASSPTSGSLGEQYF. In nucleotides, the CDR3 is TGCGCCAGCAGCCCGACTAGCGGGAGCTTGGGCGAGCAGTACTTC.

Only one count was recorded for this clone. The V call is TRBV10-3, the J call TRBJ2-1; 9 nucleotides line up with TRBD2. CDR3 length equals 14 residues. Germline assignment: CDR1 ENHRY and CDR2 SYGVKD. The J segment lost 6 bases and the V segment lost 3 bases, leaving 3 bases of the junction unmatched. This CDR3 reads CAISEVAGANEQFF. CDR3 DNA sequence: TGTGCCATCAGTGAAGTAGCGGGAGCCAATGAGCAGTTCTTC.

The V call is TRBV19, the J call TRBJ2-5, with 7 bases fitting TRBD1. This CDR3 is 15 amino acids long. Germline V gene sequence: CDR1 LNHDA, CDR2 SQIVND (reference sequence). V was pared by 5 bases and J by 5 bases, with 11 bases of the junction left unmatched. Written as DNA, the CDR3 is TGTGCCAGTAGTCCTAGGACAGGTTCCGGGGAGACCCAGTACTTC. Amino acids: CASSPRTGSGETQYF.

The J gene is TRBJ1-1, the V gene TRBV29-1; TRBD1 is a possible D gene (6 bases). The CDR3 sequence is 12 residues long. The germline CDR1 and CDR2 sequences are SQVTM and ANQGSEA. The CDR3, as DNA: TGCAGTGGCGGGACACCGAACACTGAAGCTTTCTTT. Translation: CSGGTPNTEAFF.

V gene TRBV21-1 combines with J gene TRBJ2-7; the DNA was not used to check the table's D call, TRBD1. TRBV21-1 is a documented pseudogene. The CDR3 consists of 16 residues. The CDR3 region has the DNA TGTGCCAGCAGCAAAGATACAGGGACGAGCTCCTACGAGCAGTACTTC. Translating it yields CASSKDTGTSSYEQYF.

The chain employs TRBV7-9 and TRBJ2-1; 9 nucleotides align to TRBD2. This CDR3 comprises 14 residues. Trimming at V came to 4 bases and at J to 9 bases, leaving 7 bases not matched to a gene. Germline V gene data show CDR1 as SEHNR and CDR2 as FQNEAQ (reference sequence). The CDR3: CASSSPGTSLEQFF. Written as DNA, the CDR3 is TGTGCCAGCAGCTCCCCTGGGACTAGCCTTGAGCAGTTCTTC.